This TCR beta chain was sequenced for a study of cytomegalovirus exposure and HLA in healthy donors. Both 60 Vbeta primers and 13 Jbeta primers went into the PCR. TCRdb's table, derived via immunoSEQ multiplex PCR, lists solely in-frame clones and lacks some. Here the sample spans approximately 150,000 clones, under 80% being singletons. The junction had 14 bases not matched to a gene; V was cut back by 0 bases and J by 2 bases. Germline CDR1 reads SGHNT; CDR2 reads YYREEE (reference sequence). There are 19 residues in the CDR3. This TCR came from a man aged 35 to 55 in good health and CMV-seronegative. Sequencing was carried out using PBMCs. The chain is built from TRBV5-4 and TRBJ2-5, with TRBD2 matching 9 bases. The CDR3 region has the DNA TGTGCCAGCAGCTTGGATGGGGGGATTAGCGGGGGACCTCAAGAGACCCAGTACTTC. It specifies CASSLDGGISGGPQETQYF.